These T cell receptor beta chains were read from a single sample in a study of Graves' ophthalmopathy and Graves' hyperthyroidism. TCRdb independently ran MiXCR on the multiplex PCR reads; one entry per CDR3 protein. This repertoire shows more than 1,000,000 distinct CDR3 sequences, less than 45% found once; its top ten account for 11%. What was sequenced was peripheral blood or thyroid tissue (not recorded which). These receptors were taken from an adult man with Graves' hyperthyroidism. The CDR3 runs from the conserved cysteine through the conserved F or W. D genes are given only for firm matches. Expanded clones get a size class; other rows say once, few or many, or leave the size out.

>TRBJ1-5|-|TRBV19|many
TGTGCCAGTACCCAGAGTAGCAATCAGCCCCAGCATTTT
CASTQSSNQPQHF
>TRBJ2-7|-|TRBV6-5|many
TGTGCCAGCAGAGATGCAGTGTCCACAAGCGAGCAGTACTTC
CASRDAVSTSEQYF
>TRBJ1-1|-|TRBV5-6|many
TGTGCCAGCAGCTTGGATGCCTTTGAAGCTTTCTTT
CASSLDAFEAFF
>TRBJ1-1|-|TRBV6-5|many
TGTGCCAGTCGAGAGTCCGTGAACACTGAAGCTTTCTTT
CASRESVNTEAFF
>TRBJ2-2|TRBD2|TRBV29-1|-
TGCAGCGTCGGGGGGACTAGCGGGAGTGTGGAGCTGTTTTTT
CSVGGTSGSVELFF
>TRBJ1-3|-|TRBV7-9|-
TGTGCCAGCAGCCTAAGACGGCAACAACCCTCTGGAAACACCATATATTTT
CASSLRRQQPSGNTIYF
>TRBJ2-6|-|TRBV7-9|-
-
CASWLPYGYTFGSGTNVLTF
>TRBJ1-5|-|TRBV2|few
TGTGCCAGCAGTGTTATAGCTCAGGGGAGCAATCAGCCCCAGCATTTT
CASSVIAQGSNQPQHF
>TRBJ1-1|-|TRBV5-1|-
TGCGCCAGCAGCTTGGAGGGGGGAGCCTCTACTGAAGCTTTCTTT
CASSLEGGASTEAFF
>TRBJ2-5|TRBD1|TRBV5-5|many
TGTGCCAGCAGACGACAGGGGCACGGTGGGACCCAGTACTTC
CASRRQGHGGTQYF
>TRBJ1-2|-|TRBV12-3/TRBV12-4|many
TGTGCCAGCAGGCGGGACCGCGGTGGCTACACCTTC
CASRRDRGGYTF
>TRBJ1-6|-|TRBV20-1|few
TGCAGTGCTAGCTACAGGGATTCACCCCTCCACTTT
CSASYRDSPLHF
>TRBJ1-1|-|TRBV12-3/TRBV12-4|-
TGTGCCAGTTCAGCTCGGGAGAACACCGGGGAGATGAACACTGAAGCTTCCTTT
CASSARENTGEMNTEASF
>TRBJ2-7|-|TRBV7-9|few
TGTGCCAGCAGCCCCCCCGACAAGGGAGAGTCCTACGAGCAGTACTTC
CASSPPDKGESYEQYF
>TRBJ2-2|-|TRBV24-1|many
TGTGCCACCAGTGATCTACGGACATCTAACACCGGGGAGCTGTTTTTT
CATSDLRTSNTGELFF
>TRBJ1-3|-|TRBV5-5|few
TGTGCCAGCAGCTGGAGCATCCGGACAGCCTCTGGAAACACCATATATTTT
CASSWSIRTASGNTIYF
>TRBJ2-5|-|TRBV6-5|-
TGTGCCAGCAGTGGGGCGCCGACGGGGGAAGAGACCCAGTACTTC
CASSGAPTGEETQYF
>TRBJ1-5|-|TRBV2|-
TGTGCCAGCAGTCCGACAGGTCCTAATCAGCCCCAGCATTTT
CASSPTGPNQPQHF
>TRBJ1-4|-|TRBV15|many
TGTGCCACCAGCAGAGATCTGTCGGGGTATGAAAAACTGTTTTTT
CATSRDLSGYEKLFF
>TRBJ2-2|-|TRBV7-9|-
TGTGCCAGCAGCTCGATCCCGCGGGTAGGGCTGACGAACACCGGGGAGCTGTTTTTT
CASSSIPRVGLTNTGELFF
>TRBJ1-3|-|TRBV10-3|few
TGTGCGATCAAGGGGTCCGGAAACACCATATATTTT
CAIKGSGNTIYF
>TRBJ2-2|-|TRBV20-1|-
TGCAGTGCTAAGATCTCCCAGCGGGCCGGGGAGCTGCTTTTT
CSAKISQRAGELLF
>TRBJ2-7|TRBD2|TRBV9|-
TGTGCCAGTAGTCCCGGGACTAGCGGGAGGGACGAGCAGTACTTC
CASSPGTSGRDEQYF
>TRBJ1-2|-|TRBV28|-
TGTGCCAGCTTCGGCAGGACCCAAGGCTACACCTTC
CASFGRTQGYTF
>TRBJ2-5|TRBD1|TRBV9|-
TGTGCCAGCAGCGTGGGGGGGGGGACAGGGCAAGAGACCCAGTACTTC
CASSVGGGTGQETQYF
>TRBJ2-1|-|TRBV2|-
TGTGCCAGCAGTAAAAACAATGAGCAGTTCTTC
CASSKNNEQFF
>TRBJ1-2|-|TRBV9|many
TGTGCCAGCAGCGTAGTTGGTTGGGGTCTCTCTGGCTACACCTTC
CASSVVGWGLSGYTF
>TRBJ1-1|-|TRBV12-3/TRBV12-4|many
TGTGCCAGCAGTTTACAACCGACAGGCACTGAAGCTTTCTTT
CASSLQPTGTEAFF
>TRBJ2-7|TRBD2|TRBV4-1|-
TGCGCCAGCAGCCAAGAGGGTGGGGCGGGAGTGGTCTACGAGCAGTACTTC
CASSQEGGAGVVYEQYF
>TRBJ2-7|-|TRBV4-1|-
TGCGCCAGCAGCCAAGATGGCCGGCAGTACTTC
CASSQDGRQYF
>TRBJ2-7|TRBD2|TRBV19|-
TGTGCCAGTAGCCCGACCCTCCAGACTAGCGGAAGATACGAGCAGTACTTC
CASSPTLQTSGRYEQYF
>TRBJ2-2|-|TRBV9|-
TGTGCCAGCAGCCCCCACTCGGGACTCCCTATAGCCGGGGAGCTGTTTTTT
CASSPHSGLPIAGELFF
>TRBJ1-3|-|TRBV5-1|-
TGCGCCAGCAGCTTGGGAACTACTACATCTGGAAACACCATATATTTT
CASSLGTTTSGNTIYF
>TRBJ2-3|TRBD2|TRBV7-9|-
TGTGCCAGCAGCAGGGGGGCTAGCGGGGCAGATACGCAGTATTTT
CASSRGASGADTQYF
>TRBJ1-4|-|TRBV10-3|-
TGTGCCATCAGTGAGGAGACAGCGTCAAATGAAAAACTGTTTTTT
CAISEETASNEKLFF
>TRBJ1-3|-|TRBV20-1|few
TGCAGTGCTAAATCGCGGACGGGGAACACCATATATTTT
CSAKSRTGNTIYF
>TRBJ1-6|-|TRBV6-5|-
TGTGCCAGCAGTTACTCTGCCAGAGAGGGGGGATCACCCCTCCACTTT
CASSYSAREGGSPLHF
>TRBJ2-7|-|TRBV4-1|-
TGCGCCAGCAGCCAAGAGTGGCTTCGTGCGATTGAAGACGAGCAGTACTTC
CASSQEWLRAIEDEQYF
>TRBJ2-7|-|TRBV5-6|few
TGTGCCAGCAGCTCCCAGAGAGGCCACTACGAGCAGTACTTC
CASSSQRGHYEQYF